This TCR beta chain was observed in a study of T cells after yellow fever vaccination. Losses at the gene ends were 6 bases for V and 2 bases for J; bases not matched to a gene: 11. The CDR3 covers 18 residues. Germline loops: CDR1 SGHAT, CDR2 FQDESV (reference sequence). TCRdb fed the 5' RACE reads into MiXCR, producing one record per CDR3 protein. The sample consists of hundreds of thousands of distinct CDR3 sequences, approximately 9% of them appearing once. This rearrangement joins TRBV11-1 to TRBJ2-1; 12 bases align to TRBD2. The sequence was collected from a man between 18 and 35 years old who received the YFV17D yellow fever vaccine. Here the sequenced sample was PBMCs, taken on the day of the first yellow fever vaccination. The CDR3 spells CASRKGLAGGPAYNEQFF. In DNA, the CDR3 is TGTGCCAGCAGAAAGGGGCTAGCGGGGGGGCCGGCCTACAATGAGCAGTTCTTC.